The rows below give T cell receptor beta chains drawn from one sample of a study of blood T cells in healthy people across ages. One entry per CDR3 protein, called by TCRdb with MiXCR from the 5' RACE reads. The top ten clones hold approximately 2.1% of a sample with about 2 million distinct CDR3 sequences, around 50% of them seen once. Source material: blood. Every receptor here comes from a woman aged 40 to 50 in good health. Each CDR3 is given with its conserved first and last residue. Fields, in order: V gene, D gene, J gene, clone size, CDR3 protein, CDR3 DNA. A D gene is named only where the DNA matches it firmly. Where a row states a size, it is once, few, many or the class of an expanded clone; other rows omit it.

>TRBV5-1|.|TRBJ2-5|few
CASSSVIGGPGETQYF
TGCGCCAGCAGCTCGGTCATCGGGGGGCCTGGAGAGACCCAGTACTTC
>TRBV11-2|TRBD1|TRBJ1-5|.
CASSGTGTGQPQHF
TGTGCCAGCAGTGGGACAGGGACCGGTCAGCCCCAGCATTTT
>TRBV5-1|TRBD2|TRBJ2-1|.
CASSWNYPGGLRNEQFF
TGCGCCAGCAGCTGGAATTATCCGGGGGGGCTTCGAAATGAGCAGTTCTTC
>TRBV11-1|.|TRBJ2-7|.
CASSKRGGVGNEQYF
TGTGCCAGCTCGAAAAGGGGGGGCGTTGGGAACGAGCAGTACTTC
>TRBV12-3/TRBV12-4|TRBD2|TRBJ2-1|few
CASSLQRGDNEQFF
TGTGCCAGCAGTTTGCAGCGGGGCGACAATGAGCAGTTCTTC
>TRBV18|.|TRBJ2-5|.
CASSTTPTQETQYF
TGTGCCAGCTCAACCACACCTACGCAAGAGACCCAGTACTTC
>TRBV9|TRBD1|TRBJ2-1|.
CASSVVGQTGEQFF
TGTGCCAGCAGCGTAGTGGGACAGACAGGCGAGCAGTTCTTC
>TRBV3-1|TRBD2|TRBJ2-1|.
CASSPRGWGGDNEQFF
TGTGCCAGCAGCCCGAGAGGTTGGGGGGGGGACAATGAGCAGTTCTTC
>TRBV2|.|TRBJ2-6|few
CASKNPQGGTGANVLTF
TGTGCCAGCAAGAATCCGCAGGGAGGAACTGGGGCCAACGTCCTGACTTTC
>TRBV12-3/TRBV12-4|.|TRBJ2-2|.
CASRPTGYTGELFF
TGTGCCAGCAGGCCGACAGGCTACACCGGGGAGCTGTTTTTT
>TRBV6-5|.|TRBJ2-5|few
CASRIRREAAGVTQYF
TGTGCCAGCAGAATCAGACGGGAAGCTGCCGGAGTGACCCAGTACTTC
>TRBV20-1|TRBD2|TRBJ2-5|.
CSARAVVAGTQYF
TGCAGTGCTAGAGCGGTGGTAGCGGGGACCCAGTACTTC
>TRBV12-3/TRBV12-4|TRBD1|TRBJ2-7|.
CASRVGQADYEQYF
TGTGCCAGCAGGGTAGGACAGGCCGATTACGAGCAGTACTTC
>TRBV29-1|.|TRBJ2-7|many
CSVVTVLTPSEQYF
TGCAGCGTTGTGACAGTCCTTACTCCTAGCGAGCAGTACTTC
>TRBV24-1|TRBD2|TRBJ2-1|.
CATREGTSGAYNEQFF
TGTGCCACCAGAGAGGGGACTAGCGGGGCGTACAATGAGCAGTTCTTC
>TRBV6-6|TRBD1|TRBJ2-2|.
CASNIEGAGELFF
TGTGCCAGCAACATCGAGGGGGCTGGGGAGCTGTTTTTT
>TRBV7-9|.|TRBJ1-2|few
CASTVGIPYGYTF
TGTGCCAGCACCGTTGGAATCCCTTATGGCTACACCTTC
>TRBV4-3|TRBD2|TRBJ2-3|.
CASSQEAGGQGDTQYF
TGCGCCAGCAGCCAAGAAGCGGGGGGCCAGGGAGATACGCAGTATTTT
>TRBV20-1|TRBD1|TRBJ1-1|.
CSAPTGGAGTEAFF
TGCAGTGCTCCGACAGGGGGCGCAGGGACTGAAGCTTTCTTT
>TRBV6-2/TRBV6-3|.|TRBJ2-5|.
CASSEDTDWETQYF
TGTGCCAGCAGTGAGGACACCGACTGGGAGACCCAGTACTTC
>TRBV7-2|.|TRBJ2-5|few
CASSTPAGGEFQETQYF
TGTGCCAGCAGCACTCCTGCCGGGGGCGAGTTCCAAGAGACCCAGTACTTC
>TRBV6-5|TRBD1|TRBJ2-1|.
CASGRDREFF
TGTGCCAGCGGGCGGGACAGGGAGTTCTTC
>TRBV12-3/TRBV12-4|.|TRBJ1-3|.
CASSEGQAHLNSGNTIYF
TGTGCCAGCAGCGAGGGGCAGGCCCACTTAAACTCTGGAAACACCATATATTTT
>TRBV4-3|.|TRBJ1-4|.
CASSQDQAGPTNEKLFF
TGCGCCAGCAGCCAAGATCAAGCTGGTCCAACTAATGAAAAACTGTTTTTT
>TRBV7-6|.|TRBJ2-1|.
CASSLFGRQYNEQFF
TGTGCCAGCAGCTTATTTGGGAGGCAATACAATGAGCAGTTCTTC
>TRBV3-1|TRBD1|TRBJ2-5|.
CASSRRWTGEETQYF
TGTGCCAGCAGCCGCCGCTGGACAGGGGAGGAGACCCAGTACTTC
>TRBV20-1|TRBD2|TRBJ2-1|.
CSARDPSQASGRYNEQFF
TGCAGTGCTAGAGACCCTTCTCAAGCTAGCGGGAGGTACAATGAGCAGTTCTTC
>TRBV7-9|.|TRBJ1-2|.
CASSLTNGGGTF
TGTGCCAGCAGCTTAACCAATGGGGGAGGCACCTTC
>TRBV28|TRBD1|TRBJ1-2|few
CAVRDRAHGYTF
TGTGCCGTCCGGGACAGGGCTCACGGCTACACCTTC
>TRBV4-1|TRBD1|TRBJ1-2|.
CASSQVPLTGQGADGYTF
TGCGCCAGCAGCCAAGTACCCTTAACGGGACAGGGGGCCGATGGCTACACCTTC
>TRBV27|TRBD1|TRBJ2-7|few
CASSHGPGDSSYEQYF
TGTGCCAGCAGCCATGGGCCTGGGGACAGCTCCTACGAGCAGTACTTC
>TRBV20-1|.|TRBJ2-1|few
CSASTSLTFPYNEQFF
TGCAGTGCTAGTACTAGCCTTACCTTTCCCTACAATGAGCAGTTCTTC
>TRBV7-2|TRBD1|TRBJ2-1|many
CASSPTGAGNEQFF
TGTGCCAGCAGCCCCACAGGGGCAGGGAATGAGCAGTTCTTC
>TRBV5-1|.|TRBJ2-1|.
CASSEQGDRNERFF
TGCGCCAGCAGTGAACAGGGTGATCGGAATGAGCGGTTCTTC
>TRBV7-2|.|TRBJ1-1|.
CASSLRGAQVNTEAFF
TGTGCCAGCAGCTTACGGGGGGCTCAAGTGAACACTGAAGCTTTCTTT
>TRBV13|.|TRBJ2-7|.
CASSLLERKDEQYF
TGTGCCAGCAGCCTATTAGAACGTAAGGACGAGCAGTACTTC
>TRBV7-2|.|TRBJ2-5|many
CASSKIQGGGSGTQYF
TGTGCCAGCAGCAAAATACAGGGAGGGGGGTCAGGGACCCAGTACTTC
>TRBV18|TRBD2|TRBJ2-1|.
CASSPRVASGGARSEQFF
TGTGCCAGCTCACCACGAGTCGCTAGCGGGGGGGCAAGGAGTGAGCAGTTCTTC
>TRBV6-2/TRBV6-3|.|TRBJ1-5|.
CASSTGESNQPQHF
TGTGCCAGCAGTACGGGGGAGAGCAATCAGCCCCAGCATTTT
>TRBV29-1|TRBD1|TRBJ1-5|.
CSVAGQGGNQPQHF
TGCAGCGTTGCCGGACAGGGGGGCAATCAGCCCCAGCATTTT
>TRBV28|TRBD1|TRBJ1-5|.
CASRSGTGWNQPQHF
TGTGCCAGCAGGTCCGGGACAGGTTGGAATCAGCCCCAGCATTTT
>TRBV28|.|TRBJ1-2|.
CASTNIGGYTF
TGTGCCAGCACCAATATTGGTGGCTACACCTTC
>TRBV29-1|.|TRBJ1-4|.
CSVVAGVNEKLFF
TGCAGCGTTGTGGCAGGTGTAAATGAAAAACTGTTTTTT
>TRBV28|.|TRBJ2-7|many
CASSPRSEQYF
TGTGCCAGCAGTCCACGTTCTGAGCAGTACTTC